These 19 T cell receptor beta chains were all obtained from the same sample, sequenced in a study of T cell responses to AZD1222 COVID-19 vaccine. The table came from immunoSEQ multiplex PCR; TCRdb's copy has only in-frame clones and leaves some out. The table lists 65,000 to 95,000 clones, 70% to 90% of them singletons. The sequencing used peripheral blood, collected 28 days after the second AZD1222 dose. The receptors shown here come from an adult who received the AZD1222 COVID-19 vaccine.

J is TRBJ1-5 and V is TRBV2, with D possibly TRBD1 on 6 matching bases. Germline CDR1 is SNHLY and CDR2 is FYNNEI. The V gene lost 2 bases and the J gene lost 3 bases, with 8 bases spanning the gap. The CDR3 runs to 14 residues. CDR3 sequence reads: CASSEQGNNQPQHF. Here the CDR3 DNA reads TGTGCCAGCAGTGAACAGGGGAACAATCAGCCCCAGCATTTT.

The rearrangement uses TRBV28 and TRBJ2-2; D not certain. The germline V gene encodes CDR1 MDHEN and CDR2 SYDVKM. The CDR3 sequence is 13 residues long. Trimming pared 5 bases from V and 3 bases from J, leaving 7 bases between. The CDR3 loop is CASSRPDTGELFF. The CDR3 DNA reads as TGTGCCAGCAGTCGACCTGACACCGGGGAGCTGTTTTTT.

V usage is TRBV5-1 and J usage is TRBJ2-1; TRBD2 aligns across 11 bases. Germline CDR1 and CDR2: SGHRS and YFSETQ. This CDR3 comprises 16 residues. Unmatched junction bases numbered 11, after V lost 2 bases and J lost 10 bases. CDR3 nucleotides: TGCGCCAGCAGCTTCTCTAGCGGGGGGCACTTTCGCGAGCAGTTCTTC. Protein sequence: CASSFSSGGHFREQFF.

The CDR3 is CAWRNDRLNGYTF. CDR3 DNA: TGTGCCTGGAGGAACGACAGGCTCAATGGCTACACCTTC. The rearrangement links TRBV30 to TRBJ1-2; possible D gene TRBD1, 6 bases. The CDR3 has 13 residues. V was cut by 3 bases and J by 6 bases, with 14 bases left in between. Per germline, CDR1 GTSNPN and CDR2 SVGIG (reference sequence).

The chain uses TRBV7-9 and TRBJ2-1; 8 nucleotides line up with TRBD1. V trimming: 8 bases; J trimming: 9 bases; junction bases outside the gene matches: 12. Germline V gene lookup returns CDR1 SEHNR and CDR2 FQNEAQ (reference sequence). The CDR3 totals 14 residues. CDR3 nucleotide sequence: TGTGCCAGCCCCCCTTGGCAGGGGGCAATTGAGCAGTTCTTC. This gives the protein CASPPWQGAIEQFF.

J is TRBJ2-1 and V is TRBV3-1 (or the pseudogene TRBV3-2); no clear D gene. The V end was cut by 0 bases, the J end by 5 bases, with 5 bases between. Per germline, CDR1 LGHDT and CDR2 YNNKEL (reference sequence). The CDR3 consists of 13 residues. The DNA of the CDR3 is TGTGCCAGCAGCCAAGATAGGGACAATGAGCAGTTCTTC. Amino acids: CASSQDRDNEQFF.

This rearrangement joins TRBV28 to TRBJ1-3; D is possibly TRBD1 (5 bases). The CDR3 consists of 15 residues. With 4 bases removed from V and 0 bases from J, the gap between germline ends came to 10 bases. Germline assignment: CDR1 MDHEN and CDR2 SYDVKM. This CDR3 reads CASSSIQGSGNTIYF. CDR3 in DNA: TGTGCCAGCAGTTCCATCCAGGGCTCTGGAAACACCATATATTTT.

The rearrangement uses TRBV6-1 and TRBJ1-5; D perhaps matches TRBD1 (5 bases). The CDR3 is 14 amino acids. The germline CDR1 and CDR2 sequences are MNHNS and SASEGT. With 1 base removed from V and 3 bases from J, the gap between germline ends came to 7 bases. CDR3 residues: CASSEVGANQPQHF. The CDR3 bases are TGTGCCAGCAGTGAAGTAGGGGCCAATCAGCCCCAGCATTTT.

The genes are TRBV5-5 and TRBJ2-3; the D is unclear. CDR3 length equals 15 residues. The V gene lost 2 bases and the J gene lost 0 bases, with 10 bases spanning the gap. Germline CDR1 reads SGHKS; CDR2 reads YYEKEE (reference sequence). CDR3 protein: CASSFPPPSTDTQYF. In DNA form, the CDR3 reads TGTGCCAGCAGCTTCCCCCCGCCTAGCACAGATACGCAGTATTTT.

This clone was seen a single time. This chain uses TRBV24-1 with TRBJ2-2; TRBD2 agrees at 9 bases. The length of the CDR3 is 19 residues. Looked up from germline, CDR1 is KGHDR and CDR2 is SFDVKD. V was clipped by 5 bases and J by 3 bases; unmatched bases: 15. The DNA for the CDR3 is TGTGCCACCAGTGGATTGTTACTCGCGGGGGGGCGGGACACCGGGGAGCTGTTTTTT. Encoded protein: CATSGLLLAGGRDTGELFF.

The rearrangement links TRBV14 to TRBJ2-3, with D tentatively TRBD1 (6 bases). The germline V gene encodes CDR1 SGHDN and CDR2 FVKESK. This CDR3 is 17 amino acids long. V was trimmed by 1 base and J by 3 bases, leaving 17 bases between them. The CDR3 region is CASSQGWDTRGTDTQYF. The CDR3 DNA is TGTGCCAGCAGCCAAGGGTGGGACACGCGCGGTACAGATACGCAGTATTTT.

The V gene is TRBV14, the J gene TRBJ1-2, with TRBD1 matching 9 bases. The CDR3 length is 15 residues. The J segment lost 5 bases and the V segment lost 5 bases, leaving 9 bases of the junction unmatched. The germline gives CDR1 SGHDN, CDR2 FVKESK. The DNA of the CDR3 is TGTGCCAGCAGCTTTATTGGGACAGGGCTTTATGGCTACACCTTC. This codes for CASSFIGTGLYGYTF.

CDR3 loop: CASRNSYEQYF. The CDR3 DNA is TGTGCCAGTCGAAACTCCTACGAGCAGTACTTC. This chain joins TRBV12-3 or TRBV12-4 and TRBJ2-7; D gene unclear. V was cut by 9 bases and J by 0 bases, with 6 bases left in between. The CDR3 covers 11 residues.

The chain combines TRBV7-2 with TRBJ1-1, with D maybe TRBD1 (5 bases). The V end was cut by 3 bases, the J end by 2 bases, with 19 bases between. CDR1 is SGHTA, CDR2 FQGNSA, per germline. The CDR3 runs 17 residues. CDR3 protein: CASSFGGAKGPNTEAFF. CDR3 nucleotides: TGTGCCAGCAGCTTTGGAGGTGCAAAGGGGCCCAACACTGAAGCTTTCTTT.

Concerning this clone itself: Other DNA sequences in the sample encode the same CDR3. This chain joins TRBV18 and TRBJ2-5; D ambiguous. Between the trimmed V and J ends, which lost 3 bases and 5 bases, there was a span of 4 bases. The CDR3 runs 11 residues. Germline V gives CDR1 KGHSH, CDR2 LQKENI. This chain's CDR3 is CASSPEETQYF. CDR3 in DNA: TGTGCCAGCTCACCGGAGGAGACCCAGTACTTC. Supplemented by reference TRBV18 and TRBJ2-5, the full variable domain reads NAGVMQNPRHLVRRRGQEARLRCSPMKGHSHVYWYRQLPEEGLKFMVYLQKENIIDESGMPKERFSAEFPKEGPSILRIQQVVRGDSAAYFCASSPEETQYFGPGTRLLVL.

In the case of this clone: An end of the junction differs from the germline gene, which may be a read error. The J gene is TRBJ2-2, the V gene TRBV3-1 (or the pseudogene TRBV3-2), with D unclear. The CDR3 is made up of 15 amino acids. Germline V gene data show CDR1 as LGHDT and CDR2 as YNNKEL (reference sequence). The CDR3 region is CASSRSGTKTGELFF. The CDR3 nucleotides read TGTGCCAGCAGCCGTTCAGGTACGAAGACCGGGGAGCTGTTTTTT.

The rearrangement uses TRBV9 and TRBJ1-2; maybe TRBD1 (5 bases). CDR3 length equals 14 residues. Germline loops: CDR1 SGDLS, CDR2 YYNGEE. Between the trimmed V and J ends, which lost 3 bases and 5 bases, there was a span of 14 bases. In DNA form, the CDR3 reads TGTGCCAGCAGCGGCCCCGGGACGGAATATGGCTACACCTTC. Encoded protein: CASSGPGTEYGYTF.

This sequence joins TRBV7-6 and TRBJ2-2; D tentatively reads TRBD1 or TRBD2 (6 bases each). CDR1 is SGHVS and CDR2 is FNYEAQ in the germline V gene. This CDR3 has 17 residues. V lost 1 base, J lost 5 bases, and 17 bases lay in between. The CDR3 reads CASSLVPPGAQTGELFF. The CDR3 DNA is TGTGCCAGCAGCTTAGTCCCCCCGGGGGCGCAAACCGGGGAGCTGTTTTTT.

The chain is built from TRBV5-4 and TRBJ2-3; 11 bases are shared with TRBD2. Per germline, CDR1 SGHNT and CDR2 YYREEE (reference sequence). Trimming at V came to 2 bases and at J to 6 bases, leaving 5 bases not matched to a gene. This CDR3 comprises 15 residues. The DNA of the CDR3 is TGTGCCAGCAGCTTAGTACTAGCGGGGGCGGATACGCAGTATTTT. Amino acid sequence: CASSLVLAGADTQYF.